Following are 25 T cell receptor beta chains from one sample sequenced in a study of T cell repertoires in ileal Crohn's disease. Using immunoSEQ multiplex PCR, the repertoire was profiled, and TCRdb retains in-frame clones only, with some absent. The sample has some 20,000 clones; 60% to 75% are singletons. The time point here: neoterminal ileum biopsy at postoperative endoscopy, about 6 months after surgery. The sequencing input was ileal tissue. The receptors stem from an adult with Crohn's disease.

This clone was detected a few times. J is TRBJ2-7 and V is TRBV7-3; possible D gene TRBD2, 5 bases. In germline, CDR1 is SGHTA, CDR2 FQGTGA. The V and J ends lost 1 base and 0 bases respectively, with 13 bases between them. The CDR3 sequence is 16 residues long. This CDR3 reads CASSLNSESTSYEQYF. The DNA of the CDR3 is TGTGCCAGCAGCTTAAATAGCGAGTCCACCTCCTACGAGCAGTACTTC.

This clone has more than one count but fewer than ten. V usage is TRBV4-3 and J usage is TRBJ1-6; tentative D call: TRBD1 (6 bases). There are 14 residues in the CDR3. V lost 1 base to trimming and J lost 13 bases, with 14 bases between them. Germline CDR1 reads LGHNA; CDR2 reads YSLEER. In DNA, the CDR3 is TGCGCCAGCAGCCAAGTACAGGGCCCTGTGCCCCTCCACTTT. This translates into CASSQVQGPVPLHF.

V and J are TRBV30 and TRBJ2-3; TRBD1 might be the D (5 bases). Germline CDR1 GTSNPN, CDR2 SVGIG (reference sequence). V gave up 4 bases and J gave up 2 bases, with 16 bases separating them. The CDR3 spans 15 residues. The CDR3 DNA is TGTGCCTGGAAGGGTCAAGGGGCACCCACAGATACGCAGTATTTT. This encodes CAWKGQGAPTDTQYF.

Here the CDR3 DNA reads TGTGCCTGGGAAGAGTTACAGGGAAGGGCTGAAGCTTTCTTT. Translation gives CAWEELQGRAEAFF. The V call is TRBV30, the J call TRBJ1-1, with D possibly being TRBD1 (6 bases). The CDR3 totals 14 residues. V was trimmed by 5 bases and J by 6 bases, leaving 19 bases between them. Germline loops: CDR1 GTSNPN, CDR2 SVGIG (reference sequence).

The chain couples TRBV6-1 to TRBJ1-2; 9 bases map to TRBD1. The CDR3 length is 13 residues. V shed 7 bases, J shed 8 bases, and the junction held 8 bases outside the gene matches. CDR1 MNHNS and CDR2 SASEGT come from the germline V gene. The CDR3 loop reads CASTRTGVEGYTF. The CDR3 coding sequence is TGTGCCAGCACCCGGACAGGGGTTGAGGGCTACACCTTC.

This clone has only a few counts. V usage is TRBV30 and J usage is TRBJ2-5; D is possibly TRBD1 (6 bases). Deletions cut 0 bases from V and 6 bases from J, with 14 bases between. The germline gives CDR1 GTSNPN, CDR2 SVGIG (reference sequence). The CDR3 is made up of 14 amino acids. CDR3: CAWSVGGQGKTQYF. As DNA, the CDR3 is TGTGCCTGGAGTGTAGGGGGTCAGGGTAAGACCCAGTACTTC.

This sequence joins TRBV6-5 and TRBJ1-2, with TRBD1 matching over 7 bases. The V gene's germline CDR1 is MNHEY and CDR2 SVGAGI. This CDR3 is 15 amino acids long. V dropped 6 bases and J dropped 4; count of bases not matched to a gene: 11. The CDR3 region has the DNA TGTGCCAGCAGCACTCAGGGGGGAACTAGCTATGGCTACACCTTC. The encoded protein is CASSTQGGTSYGYTF.

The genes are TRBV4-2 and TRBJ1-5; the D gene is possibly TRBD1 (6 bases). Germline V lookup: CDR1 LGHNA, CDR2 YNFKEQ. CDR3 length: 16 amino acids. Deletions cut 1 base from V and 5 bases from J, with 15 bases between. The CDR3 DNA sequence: TGTGCCAGCAGCCAAGTTGGCGGACAGTCGTATCAGCCCCAGCATTTT. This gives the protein CASSQVGGQSYQPQHF.

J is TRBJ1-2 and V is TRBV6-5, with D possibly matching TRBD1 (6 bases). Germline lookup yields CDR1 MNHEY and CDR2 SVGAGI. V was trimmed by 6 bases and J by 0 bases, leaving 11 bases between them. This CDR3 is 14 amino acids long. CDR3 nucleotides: TGTGCCAGCAGCCGACGGACAGCTAACTATGGCTACACCTTC. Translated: CASSRRTANYGYTF.

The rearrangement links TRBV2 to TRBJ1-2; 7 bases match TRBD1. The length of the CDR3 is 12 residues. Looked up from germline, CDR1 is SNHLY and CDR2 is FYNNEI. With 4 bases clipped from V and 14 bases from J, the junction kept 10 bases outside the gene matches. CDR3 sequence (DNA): TGTGCCAGCAGTGTTTGGAAGGGGGCGATTACCTTC. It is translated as CASSVWKGAITF.

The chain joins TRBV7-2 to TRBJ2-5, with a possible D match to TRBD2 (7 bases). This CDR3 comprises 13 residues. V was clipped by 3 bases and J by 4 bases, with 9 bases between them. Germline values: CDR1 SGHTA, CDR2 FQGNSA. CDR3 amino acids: CASSFGGLETQYF. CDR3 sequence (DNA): TGTGCCAGCAGCTTCGGGGGGCTAGAGACCCAGTACTTC.

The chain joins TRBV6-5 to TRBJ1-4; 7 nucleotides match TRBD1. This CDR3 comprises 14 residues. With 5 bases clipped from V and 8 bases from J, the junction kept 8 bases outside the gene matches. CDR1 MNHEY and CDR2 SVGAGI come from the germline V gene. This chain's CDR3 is CASSRDRDHEKLFF. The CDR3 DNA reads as TGTGCCAGCAGTCGCGACAGGGACCACGAAAAACTGTTTTTT.

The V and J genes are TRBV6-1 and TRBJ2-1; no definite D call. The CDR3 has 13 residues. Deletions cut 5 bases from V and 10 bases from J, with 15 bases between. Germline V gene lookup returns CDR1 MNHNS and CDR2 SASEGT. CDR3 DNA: TGTGCCAGCAGTAAACGACCCGACGGGGAGCAGTTCTTC. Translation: CASSKRPDGEQFF.

The CDR3 sequence: CSVETGIGTEAFF. In DNA form, the CDR3 reads TGCAGCGTTGAAACCGGGATCGGCACTGAAGCTTTCTTT. V is TRBV29-1 and J is TRBJ1-1; D remains ambiguous. This CDR3 spans 13 amino acids. The V end lost 2 bases, the J end lost 4 bases, and 11 bases lay between the germline ends. Germline CDR1 is SQVTM and CDR2 is ANQGSEA.

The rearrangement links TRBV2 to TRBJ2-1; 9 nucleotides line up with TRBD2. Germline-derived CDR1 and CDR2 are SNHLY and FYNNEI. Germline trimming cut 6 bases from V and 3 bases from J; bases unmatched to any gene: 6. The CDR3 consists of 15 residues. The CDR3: CASRSVAGVYNEQFF. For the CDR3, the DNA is TGTGCCAGCAGGTCCGTAGCGGGGGTCTACAATGAGCAGTTCTTC.

This chain's CDR3 is CASSNPGTRDRNEQFF. CDR3 nucleotide sequence: TGTGCCAGCAGCAATCCCGGGACTAGGGATCGGAATGAGCAGTTCTTC. The chain links TRBV2 to TRBJ2-1; 8 nucleotides match TRBD2. The V and J ends lost 6 bases and 7 bases, in that order; junction bases with no gene match: 14. This CDR3 contains 16 residues. Germline assignment: CDR1 SNHLY and CDR2 FYNNEI.

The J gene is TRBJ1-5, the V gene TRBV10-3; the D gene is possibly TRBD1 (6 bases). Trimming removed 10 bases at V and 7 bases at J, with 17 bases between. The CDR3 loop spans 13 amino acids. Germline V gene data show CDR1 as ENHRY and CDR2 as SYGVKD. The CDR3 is CATCLDQGQPQHF. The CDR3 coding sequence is TGTGCCACATGTCTAGATCAGGGGCAGCCCCAGCATTTT.

The CDR3 coding sequence is TGTGCCAGCAGGGGAGGGTGGGAGAACTATGGCTACACCTTC. This encodes CASRGGWENYGYTF. This chain links TRBV6-1 with TRBJ1-2; no reliable D call. From germline, CDR1 is MNHNS and CDR2 SASEGT. V lost 6 bases and J 2 bases, leaving 13 bases between the germline ends. CDR3 length: 14 amino acids.

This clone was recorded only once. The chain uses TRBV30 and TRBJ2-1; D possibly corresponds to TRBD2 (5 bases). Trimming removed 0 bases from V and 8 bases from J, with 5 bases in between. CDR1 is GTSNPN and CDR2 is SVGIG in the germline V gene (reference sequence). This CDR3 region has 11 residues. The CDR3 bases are TGTGCCTGGAGTGTAGCGGATGAGCAGTTCTTC. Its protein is CAWSVADEQFF.

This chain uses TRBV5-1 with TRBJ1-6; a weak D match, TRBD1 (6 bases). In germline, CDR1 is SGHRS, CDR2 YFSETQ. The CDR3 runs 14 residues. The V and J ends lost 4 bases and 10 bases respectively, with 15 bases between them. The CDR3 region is CASSTDRFGSPLHF. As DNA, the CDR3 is TGCGCCAGCAGCACCGACAGGTTCGGCTCACCCCTCCACTTT.

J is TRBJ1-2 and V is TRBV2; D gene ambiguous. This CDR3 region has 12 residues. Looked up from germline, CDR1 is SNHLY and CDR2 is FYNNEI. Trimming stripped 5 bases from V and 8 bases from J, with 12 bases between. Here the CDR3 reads CASSLEVQGYTF. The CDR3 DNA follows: TGTGCCAGCAGTCTAGAGGTGCAGGGCTACACCTTC.

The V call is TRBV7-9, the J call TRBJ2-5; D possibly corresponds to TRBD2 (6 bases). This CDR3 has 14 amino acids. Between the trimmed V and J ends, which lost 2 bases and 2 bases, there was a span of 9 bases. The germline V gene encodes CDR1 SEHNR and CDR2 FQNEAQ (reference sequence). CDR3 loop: CASSLLGLQETQYF. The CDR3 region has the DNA TGTGCCAGCAGCTTACTGGGACTTCAAGAGACCCAGTACTTC.

CDR3 residues: CASSYSTSRIYGYTF. As DNA, the CDR3 is TGTGCCAGCAGTTACTCGACCTCCAGGATCTATGGCTACACCTTC. The gene calls are TRBV6-6 and TRBJ1-2; D is ambiguous. The germline CDR1 and CDR2 sequences are MNHNY and SVGAGI (reference sequence). V lost 0 bases to trimming and J lost 4 bases, with 12 bases between them. The CDR3 spans 15 residues.

CDR3 residues: CAISPQQGLNTEAFF. The CDR3 DNA reads TGTGCCATCAGCCCCCAACAGGGCCTGAACACTGAAGCTTTCTTT. This chain links TRBV10-3 with TRBJ1-1, with D maybe TRBD1 (6 bases). The length of the CDR3 is 15 residues. Deletions cut 6 bases from V and 0 bases from J, with 14 bases between. Germline assignment: CDR1 ENHRY and CDR2 SYGVKD.

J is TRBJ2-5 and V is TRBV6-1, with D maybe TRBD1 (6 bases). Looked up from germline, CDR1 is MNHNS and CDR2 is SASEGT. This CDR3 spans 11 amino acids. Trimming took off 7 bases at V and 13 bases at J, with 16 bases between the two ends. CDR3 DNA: TGTGCCAGCAACGGACAGAAAGCATGGTACTTC. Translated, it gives CASNGQKAWYF.